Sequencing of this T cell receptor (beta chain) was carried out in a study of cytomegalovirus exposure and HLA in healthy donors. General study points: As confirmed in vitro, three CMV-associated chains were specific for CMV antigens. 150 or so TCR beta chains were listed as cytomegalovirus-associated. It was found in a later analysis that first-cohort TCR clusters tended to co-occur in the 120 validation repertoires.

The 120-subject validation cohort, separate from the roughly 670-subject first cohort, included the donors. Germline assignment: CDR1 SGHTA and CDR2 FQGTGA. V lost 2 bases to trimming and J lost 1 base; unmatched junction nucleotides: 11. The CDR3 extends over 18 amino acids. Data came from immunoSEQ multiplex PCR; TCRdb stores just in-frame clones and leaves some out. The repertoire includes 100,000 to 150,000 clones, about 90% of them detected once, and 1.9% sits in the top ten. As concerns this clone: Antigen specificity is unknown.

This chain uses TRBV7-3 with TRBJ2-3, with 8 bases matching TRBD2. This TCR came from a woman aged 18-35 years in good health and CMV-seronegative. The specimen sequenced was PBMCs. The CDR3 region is CASSLRLAGLSGTDTQYF. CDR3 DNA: TGTGCCAGCAGCTTACGGCTAGCGGGCCTATCCGGCACAGATACGCAGTATTTT.